The rows below give T cell receptor beta chains drawn from one sample of a study of Ad26.COV2.S vaccination and SARS-CoV-2 variants. Sequencing was performed with immunoSEQ multiplex PCR; in TCRdb, only in-frame clones are kept and a portion is missing. Of 350,000 to 500,000 clones listed, about nine tenths are singletons. The sample was peripheral blood, taken in a trial of Ad26.COV2.S vaccine versus placebo. The receptor set was obtained from a person aged 18 to 59 who received the Ad26.COV2.S COVID-19 vaccine or a placebo. Both conserved end residues are part of each CDR3.

v_call,j_call,cdr3_aa
TRBV14,TRBJ1-5,CASSQATGLDQPQHF
TRBV5-4,TRBJ2-3,CASSPGLAGTDTQYF
TRBV5-6,TRBJ2-7,CASSSPRESSYEQYF
TRBV5-4,TRBJ2-1,CASSFGGISGRADNEQFF
TRBV19,TRBJ1-5,CASSKPGQGNNQPQHF
TRBV15,TRBJ1-5,CATSSPGTQPQHF
TRBV28,TRBJ2-5,CASSLRRPQETQYF
TRBV2,TRBJ2-6,CASSGEDRGEDSGANVLTF
TRBV27,TRBJ2-2,CASTYRAGRALNGELFF
TRBV6-2/TRBV6-3,TRBJ2-7,CASSLGLAGGLSYEQYF
TRBV4-2,TRBJ2-2,CASSKPLAGGRTGELFF
TRBV6-2/TRBV6-3,TRBJ2-7,CASSRGQPYEQYF
TRBV27,TRBJ1-1,CASSLYRVGDTEAFF
TRBV7-3,TRBJ2-2,CASSSFRGTGELFF
TRBV9,TRBJ1-1,CASSAKGQNTEAFF
TRBV6-6,TRBJ2-1,CASSYSFGNEQFF
TRBV3-1/TRBV3-2,TRBJ2-7,CASSRRSREQYF
TRBV29-1,TRBJ2-4,CSVRGASGSSDIQYF
TRBV6-2/TRBV6-3,TRBJ2-7,CASSYEGQDFYEQYF
TRBV9,TRBJ1-1,CASSVGGATEAFF
TRBV27,TRBJ1-1,CASSFRRNTEAFF
TRBV29-1,TRBJ1-2,CSGGTEANYGYTF
TRBV3-1/TRBV3-2,TRBJ2-7,CASSQDLAWTYEQYF
TRBV27,TRBJ1-5,CASSAVRGNQPQHF
TRBV19,TRBJ2-4,CASSIGGQGKNIQYF